This is a list of T cell receptor beta chains from one sample in a study of cytomegalovirus exposure and HLA in healthy donors. This table comes from immunoSEQ multiplex PCR, and its TCRdb copy is limited to in-frame clones, with some not included. The sample has 120,000 or so clones, roughly two thirds seen once. The specimen sequenced was PBMCs. All receptors derive from a man between 25 and 39 years old in good health and CMV-seropositive. Each CDR3 is given with its conserved first and last residue. Fields, in order: V gene, D gene, clone size, J gene, CDR3 DNA, CDR3 protein. The D gene is left open where the match is weak. The size entry is marked missing in some rows and otherwise reads once, few, many or a size class.

TRBV18,.,.,TRBJ2-1,TGTGCCAGCTCACCACGTACAGGGCCGCCCAATGAGCAGTTCTTC,CASSPRTGPPNEQFF
TRBV7-9,.,few,TRBJ2-3,TGTGCCAGCAGCTCCCAGAGGAGGGGAACAGATACGCAGTATTTT,CASSSQRRGTDTQYF
TRBV11-1,TRBD2,.,TRBJ2-3,TGTGCCAGCAGCCGGACTAGAGAGTTTTCAGATACGCAGTATTTT,CASSRTREFSDTQYF
TRBV14,.,once,TRBJ1-1,TGTGCCAGCAGCCAGAGGTTAGTTACTGAAGCTTTCTTT,CASSQRLVTEAFF
TRBV19,.,.,TRBJ2-7,TGTGCCAGTAGTATAATTCGAGAGGGATTGGACGAGCAGTACTTC,CASSIIREGLDEQYF
TRBV4-2,TRBD2,few,TRBJ2-7,TGTGCCAGCAGCCAGTCACGACTAGCATTCCCCTACGAGCAGTACTTC,CASSQSRLAFPYEQYF
TRBV5-1,.,.,TRBJ2-1,TGCGCCAGCAGCTTGGCTAGCGAAGACAATGAGCAGTTCTTC,CASSLASEDNEQFF
TRBV11-2,.,few,TRBJ1-1,TGTGCCAGCAGCCGCGGGGGATGGAACACTGAAGCTTTCTTT,CASSRGGWNTEAFF
TRBV28,.,.,TRBJ2-3,TGTGCCAGCCTTGTCGGCGGGACAGATACGCAGTATTTT,CASLVGGTDTQYF
TRBV4-2,TRBD2,.,TRBJ2-2,TGTGCCAGCAGCCAATTGACTAGCGGTAACACCGGGGAGCTGTTTTTT,CASSQLTSGNTGELFF
TRBV18,.,.,TRBJ2-5,TGTGCCAGCTCACCACGGTGGGAGAGGGAGACCCAGTACTTC,CASSPRWERETQYF
TRBV5-4,.,.,TRBJ2-3,TGTGCCAGCAGCTTGGGCGGGCGGTCGGGCACAGATACGCAGTATTTT,CASSLGGRSGTDTQYF
TRBV27,TRBD1,.,TRBJ1-5,TGTGCCAGCAGTTCCCCCCTACAGGGGCAGCCCCAGCATTTT,CASSSPLQGQPQHF
TRBV6-4,TRBD1,.,TRBJ2-3,TGTGCCAGCAGTGACTCAGGACAGGGGGCCCCAGATACGCAGTATTTT,CASSDSGQGAPDTQYF
TRBV2,TRBD2,.,TRBJ2-5,TGTGCCAGCAGTGTCCTACTAGCGGGAGAGACCCAGTACTTC,CASSVLLAGETQYF
TRBV5-1,TRBD1,.,TRBJ2-3,TGCGCCAGCAGATCGACAGGGTCCACAGATACGCAGTATTTT,CASRSTGSTDTQYF
TRBV7-9,TRBD1,few,TRBJ1-5,TGTGCCAGCAGCCCTGGACAGGGTAGGTCGGGACTTCAGCCCCAGCATTTT,CASSPGQGRSGLQPQHF
TRBV29-1,.,.,TRBJ2-1,TGCAGCGTAGGAGGGTACAATGAGCAGTTCTTC,CSVGGYNEQFF
TRBV27,TRBD1,.,TRBJ2-3,TGTGCCAGCAGTATCACAGGGGCCCAAGGGACAGATACGCAGTATTTT,CASSITGAQGTDTQYF
TRBV10-3,.,.,TRBJ2-7,TGTGCCATCAGGATACAGGGTTCCGATTCCACCTACGAGCAGTACTTC,CAIRIQGSDSTYEQYF
TRBV5-1,.,.,TRBJ2-1,TGCGCCAGCAGCTATGGAGGGGGGGACTTAACCTACAATGAGCAGTTCTTC,CASSYGGGDLTYNEQFF
TRBV11-2,.,.,TRBJ1-5,TGTGCCAGCAGCCCGGACATTGTTAGCAATCAGCCCCAGCATTTT,CASSPDIVSNQPQHF